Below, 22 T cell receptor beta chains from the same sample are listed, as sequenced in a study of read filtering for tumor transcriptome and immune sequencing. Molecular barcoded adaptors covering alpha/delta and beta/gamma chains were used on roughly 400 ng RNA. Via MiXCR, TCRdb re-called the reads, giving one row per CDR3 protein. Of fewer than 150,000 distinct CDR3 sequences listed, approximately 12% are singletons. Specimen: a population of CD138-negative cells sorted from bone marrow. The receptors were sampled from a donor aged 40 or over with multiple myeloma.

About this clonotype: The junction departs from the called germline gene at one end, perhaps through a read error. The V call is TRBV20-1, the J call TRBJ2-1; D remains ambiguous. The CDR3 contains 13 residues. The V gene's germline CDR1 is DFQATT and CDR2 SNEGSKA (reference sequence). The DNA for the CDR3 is TGCAGTGCTTCGGTCCGCTCCTCCAATGAGCAGTTCTTC. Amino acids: CSASVRSSNEQFF.

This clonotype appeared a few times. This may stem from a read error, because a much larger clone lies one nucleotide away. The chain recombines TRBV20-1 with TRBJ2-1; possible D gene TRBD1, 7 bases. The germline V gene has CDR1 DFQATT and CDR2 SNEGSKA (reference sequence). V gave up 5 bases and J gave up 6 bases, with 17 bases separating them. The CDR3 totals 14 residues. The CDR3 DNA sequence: TGCAGTGCTCGAGGGGCAGGGGGGCCCAATGAGCAGTTCTTC. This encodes CSARGAGGPNEQFF.

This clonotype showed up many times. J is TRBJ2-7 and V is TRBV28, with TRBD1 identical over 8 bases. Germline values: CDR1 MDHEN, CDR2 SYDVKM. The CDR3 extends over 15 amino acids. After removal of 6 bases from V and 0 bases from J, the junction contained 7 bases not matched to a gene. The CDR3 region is CASRTPGQASYEQYF. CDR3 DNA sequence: TGTGCCAGCAGAACTCCGGGACAGGCCTCCTACGAGCAGTACTTC.

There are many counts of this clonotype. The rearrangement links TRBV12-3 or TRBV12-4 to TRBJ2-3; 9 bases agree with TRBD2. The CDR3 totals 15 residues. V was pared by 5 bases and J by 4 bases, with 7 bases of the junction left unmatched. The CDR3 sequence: CASSELAGVPDTQYF. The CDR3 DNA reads TGTGCCAGCAGTGAATTAGCGGGAGTCCCAGATACGCAGTATTTT.

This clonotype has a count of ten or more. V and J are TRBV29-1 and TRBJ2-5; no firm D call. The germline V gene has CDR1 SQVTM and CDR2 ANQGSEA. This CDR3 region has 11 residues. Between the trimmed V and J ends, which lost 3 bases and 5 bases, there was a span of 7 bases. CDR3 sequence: CSVDLGETQYF. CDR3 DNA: TGCAGCGTTGACCTCGGGGAGACCCAGTACTTC.

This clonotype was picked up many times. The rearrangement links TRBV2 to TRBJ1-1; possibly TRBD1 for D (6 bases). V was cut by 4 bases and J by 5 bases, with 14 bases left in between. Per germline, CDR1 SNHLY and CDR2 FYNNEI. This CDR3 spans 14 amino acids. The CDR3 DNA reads TGTGCCAGCAGTGGAGACAGGCTTAGGACTGAAGCTTTCTTT. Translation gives CASSGDRLRTEAFF.

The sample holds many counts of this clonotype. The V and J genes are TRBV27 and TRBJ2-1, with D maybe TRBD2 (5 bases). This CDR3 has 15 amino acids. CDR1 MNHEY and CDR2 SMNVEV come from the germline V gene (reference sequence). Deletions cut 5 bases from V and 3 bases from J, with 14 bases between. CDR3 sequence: CASSPFPGGYNEQFF. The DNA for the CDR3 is TGTGCCAGCAGTCCCTTTCCTGGAGGCTACAATGAGCAGTTCTTC.

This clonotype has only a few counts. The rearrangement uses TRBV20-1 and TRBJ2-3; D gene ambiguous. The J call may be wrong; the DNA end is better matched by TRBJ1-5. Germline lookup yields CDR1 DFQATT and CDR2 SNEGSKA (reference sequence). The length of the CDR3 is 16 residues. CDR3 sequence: CSASGESRGPTDTQHF. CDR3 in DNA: TGCAGTGCTAGCGGGGAATCGCGGGGTCCCACAGATACGCAGCATTTT.

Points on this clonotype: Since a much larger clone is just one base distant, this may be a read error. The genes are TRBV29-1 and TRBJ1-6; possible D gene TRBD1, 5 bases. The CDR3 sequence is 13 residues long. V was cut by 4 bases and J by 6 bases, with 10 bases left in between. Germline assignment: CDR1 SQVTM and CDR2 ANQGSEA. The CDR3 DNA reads TGCAGCGTTGGGGGCACCTCTAATTCACCCCTCCACTTT. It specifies CSVGGTSNSPLHF.

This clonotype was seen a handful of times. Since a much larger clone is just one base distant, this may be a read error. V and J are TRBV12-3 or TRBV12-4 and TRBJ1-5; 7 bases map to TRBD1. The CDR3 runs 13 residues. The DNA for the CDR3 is TGTGCCGGCAGTTCGACAGGGAATCAGCCCCAGCATTTT. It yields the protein CAGSSTGNQPQHF.

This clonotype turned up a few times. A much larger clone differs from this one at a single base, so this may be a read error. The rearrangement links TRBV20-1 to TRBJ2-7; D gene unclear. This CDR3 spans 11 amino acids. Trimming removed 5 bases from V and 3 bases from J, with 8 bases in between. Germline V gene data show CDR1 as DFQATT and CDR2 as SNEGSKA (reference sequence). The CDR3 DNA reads TGCAGTGCTTTGACTGGCTACGAGCAGTACTTC. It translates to CSALTGYEQYF.

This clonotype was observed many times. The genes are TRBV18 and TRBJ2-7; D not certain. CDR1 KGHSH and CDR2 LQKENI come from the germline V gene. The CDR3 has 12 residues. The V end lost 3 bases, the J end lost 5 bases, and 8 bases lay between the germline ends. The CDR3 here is CASSPMANEQYF. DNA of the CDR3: TGTGCCAGCTCACCCATGGCCAACGAGCAGTACTTC. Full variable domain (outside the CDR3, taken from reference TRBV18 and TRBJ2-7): NAGVMQNPRHLVRRRGQEARLRCSPMKGHSHVYWYRQLPEEGLKFMVYLQKENIIDESGMPKERFSAEFPKEGPSILRIQQVVRGDSAAYFCASSPMANEQYFGPGTRLTVT.

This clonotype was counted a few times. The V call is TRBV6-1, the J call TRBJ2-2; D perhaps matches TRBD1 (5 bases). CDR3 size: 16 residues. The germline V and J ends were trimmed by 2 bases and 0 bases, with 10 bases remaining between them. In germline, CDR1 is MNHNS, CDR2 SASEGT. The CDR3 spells CASSEYGHPNTGELFF. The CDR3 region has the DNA TGTGCCAGCAGTGAATATGGACATCCGAACACCGGGGAGCTGTTTTTT.

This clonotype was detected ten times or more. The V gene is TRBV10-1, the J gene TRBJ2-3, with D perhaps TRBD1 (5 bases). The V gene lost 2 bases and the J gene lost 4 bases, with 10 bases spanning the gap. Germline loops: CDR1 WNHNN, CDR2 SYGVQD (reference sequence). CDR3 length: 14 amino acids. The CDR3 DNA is TGCGCCAGCAGTGAGGGAAAAGGGGCAGATACGCAGTATTTT. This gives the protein CASSEGKGADTQYF.

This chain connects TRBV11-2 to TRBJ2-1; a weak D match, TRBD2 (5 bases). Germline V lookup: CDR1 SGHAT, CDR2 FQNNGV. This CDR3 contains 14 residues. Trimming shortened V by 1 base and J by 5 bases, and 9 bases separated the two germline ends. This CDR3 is CASSLAASNNEQFF. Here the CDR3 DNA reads TGTGCCAGCAGCTTAGCGGCTAGCAACAATGAGCAGTTCTTC. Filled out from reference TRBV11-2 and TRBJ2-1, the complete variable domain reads EAGVAQSPRYKIIEKRQSVAFWCNPISGHATLYWYQQILGQGPKLLIQFQNNGVVDDSQLPKDRFSAERLKGVDSTLKIQPAKLEDSAVYLCASSLAASNNEQFFGPGTRLTVL.

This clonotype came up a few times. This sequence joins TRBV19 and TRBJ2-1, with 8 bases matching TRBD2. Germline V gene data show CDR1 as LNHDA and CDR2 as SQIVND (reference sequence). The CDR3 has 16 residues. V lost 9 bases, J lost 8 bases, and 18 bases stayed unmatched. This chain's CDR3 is CASRPDGAGVAHEQFF. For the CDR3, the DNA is TGTGCCAGCCGTCCCGATGGAGCGGGGGTGGCCCATGAGCAGTTCTTC.

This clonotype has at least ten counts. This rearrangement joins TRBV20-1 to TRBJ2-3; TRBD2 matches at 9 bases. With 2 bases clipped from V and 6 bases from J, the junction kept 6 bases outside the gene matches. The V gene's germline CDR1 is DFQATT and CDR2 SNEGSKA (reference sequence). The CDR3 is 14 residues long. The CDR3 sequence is CSARLGLAGDTQYF. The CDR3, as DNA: TGCAGTGCTAGACTTGGGCTAGCGGGGGATACGCAGTATTTT.

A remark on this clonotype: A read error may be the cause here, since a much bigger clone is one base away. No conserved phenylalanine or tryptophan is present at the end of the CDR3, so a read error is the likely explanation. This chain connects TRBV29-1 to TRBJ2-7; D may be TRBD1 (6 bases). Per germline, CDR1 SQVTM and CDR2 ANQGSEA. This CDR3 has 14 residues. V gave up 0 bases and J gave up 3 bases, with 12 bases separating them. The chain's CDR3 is CSVEEDSADYEQYS. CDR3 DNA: TGCAGCGTTGAAGAGGACAGCGCCGACTACGAGCAGTACTCC.

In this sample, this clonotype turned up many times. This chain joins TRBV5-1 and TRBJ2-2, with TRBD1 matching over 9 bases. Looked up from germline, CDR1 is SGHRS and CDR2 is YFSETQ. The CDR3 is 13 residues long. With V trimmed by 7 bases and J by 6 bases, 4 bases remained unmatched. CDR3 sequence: CASCRDRAGELFF. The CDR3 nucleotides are TGCGCCAGCTGCCGGGACAGGGCCGGGGAGCTGTTTTTT.

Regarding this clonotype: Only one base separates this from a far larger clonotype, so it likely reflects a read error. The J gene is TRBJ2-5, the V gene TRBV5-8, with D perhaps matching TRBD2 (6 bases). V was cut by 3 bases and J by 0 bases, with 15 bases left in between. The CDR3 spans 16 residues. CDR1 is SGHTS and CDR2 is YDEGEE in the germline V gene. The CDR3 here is CASSSTGGPYQETQYF. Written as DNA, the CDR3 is TGTGCCAGCAGCTCAACCGGGGGACCGTACCAAGAGACCCAGTACTTC. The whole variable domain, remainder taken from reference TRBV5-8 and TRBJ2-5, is EAGVTQSPTHLIKTRGQQATLRCSPISGHTSVYWYQQALGLGLQFLLWYDEGEERNRGNFPPRFSGRQFPNYSSELNVNALELEDSALYLCASSSTGGPYQETQYFGPGTRLLVL.

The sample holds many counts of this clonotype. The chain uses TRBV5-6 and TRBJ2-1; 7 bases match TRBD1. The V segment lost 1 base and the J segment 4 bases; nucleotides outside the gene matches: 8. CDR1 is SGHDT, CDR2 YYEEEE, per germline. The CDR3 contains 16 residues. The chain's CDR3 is CASSLWGTEFYNEQFF. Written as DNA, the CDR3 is TGTGCCAGCAGCTTGTGGGGGACAGAATTTTACAATGAGCAGTTCTTC.

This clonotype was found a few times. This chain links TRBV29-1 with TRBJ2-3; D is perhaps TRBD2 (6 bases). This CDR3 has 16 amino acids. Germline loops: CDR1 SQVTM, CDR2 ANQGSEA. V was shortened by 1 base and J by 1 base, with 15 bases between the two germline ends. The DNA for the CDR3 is TGCAGCGTTGAAGGTGTGGGGGGTTTGGGCACAGATACGCAGTATTTT. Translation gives CSVEGVGGLGTDTQYF.